This T cell receptor (beta chain) was identified in a study of response to subunit inactivated influenza vaccine. Study-level results: With each seasonal influenza vaccination, the authors suggested, few new T cells are recruited.

TCRdb reprocessed the RT-PCR reads with MiXCR, giving one entry per CDR3 protein. The sample contains 500,000 to 600,000 distinct CDR3 sequences, 10% to 15% of which appear only once. Trimming removed 6 bases at V and 6 bases at J, with 22 bases between. CDR1 is SGHTA, CDR2 FQGTGA, per germline. The CDR3 has 16 residues. As concerns this clonotype: What it recognizes is unknown.

Sequencing used PBMCs from blood, obtained around seven weeks after vaccination. This chain uses TRBV7-3 with TRBJ2-3; D unclear. The TCR originated in a man aged 45-65 years who received an inactivated influenza vaccine. For the CDR3, the DNA is TGTGCCAGCAGTCCCTCCCTGGGCGGTCACTCGGATACGCAGTATTTT. It encodes CASSPSLGGHSDTQYF.